A selection of T cell receptor beta chains follows, all from one sample in a study of T-cell memory formation after mild COVID-19. TCRdb itself ran the 5' RACE reads through MiXCR, one entry per CDR3 protein. The repertoire has 80,000 to 90,000 distinct CDR3 sequences, nearly 25% of them found once; the top ten carry under 50%. The specimen sequenced was PBMCs or a T cell subset sorted from them (not recorded which). The origin of the receptors is a man between 18 and 35 years old who had mild COVID-19 (a few samples of this study predate the infection). Cell type and time point are not known. Each CDR3 is given with its conserved first and last residue. Each record gives: clone size, D gene, J gene, V gene, CDR3 protein, CDR3 DNA. A D gene is named only where the DNA matches it firmly. Clone size appears in some rows only: once, few, many, or a class for an expanded clone.

>few|TRBD2|TRBJ2-3|TRBV4-3
CASSQDWGLADDTQYF
TGCGCCAGCAGCCAAGATTGGGGACTAGCGGATGATACGCAGTATTTT
>.|.|TRBJ2-7|TRBV5-1
CASSPDKHYEQYF
TGCGCCAGCAGCCCCGACAAGCACTACGAGCAGTACTTC
>few|.|TRBJ2-1|TRBV10-3
CAIFTMGEQFF
TGTGCCATCTTTACTATGGGGGAGCAGTTCTTC
>few|.|TRBJ1-5|TRBV6-5
CASSVVYSNQPQHF
TGTGCCAGCAGTGTAGTATACAGCAATCAGCCCCAGCATTTT
>.|.|TRBJ1-5|TRBV28
CASSLGGDQPQHF
TGTGCCAGCAGTTTGGGAGGGGATCAGCCCCAGCATTTT
>few|TRBD1|TRBJ1-5|TRBV4-2
CASSQDGQGNQPQHF
TGTGCCAGCAGCCAAGATGGACAGGGCAATCAGCCCCAGCATTTT
>.|.|TRBJ2-1|TRBV7-2
CASSLRSGTVAYEQFF
TGTGCCAGCAGCTTACGCTCAGGGACCGTCGCCTATGAGCAGTTCTTC
>many|.|TRBJ2-2|TRBV5-1
CASSLANTGELFF
TGCGCCAGCAGCTTGGCGAACACCGGGGAGCTGTTTTTT
>.|.|TRBJ2-1|TRBV7-6
CASREGEVNEQFF
TGTGCCAGCCGGGAAGGGGAAGTGAATGAGCAGTTCTTC
>large|.|TRBJ2-2|TRBV4-1
CASSQDSGGAGELFF
TGCGCCAGCAGCCAAGACAGTGGTGGGGCCGGGGAGCTGTTTTTT
>.|.|TRBJ2-2|TRBV6-5
CASSYSTGSTGELFF
TGTGCCAGCAGTTACTCTACAGGGAGCACCGGGGAGCTGTTTTTT
>.|.|TRBJ2-1|TRBV12-3/TRBV12-4
CASSFGTGHTSWFF
TGTGCCAGCAGTTTCGGGACGGGCCATACCAGCTGGTTCTTC
>few|TRBD1|TRBJ1-5|TRBV7-2
CASSYTGGMQPQHF
TGTGCCAGCAGCTATACAGGGGGGATGCAGCCCCAGCATTTT
>.|.|TRBJ1-5|TRBV5-1
CASSPGGLHQPQHF
TGCGCCAGCAGCCCCGGCGGTCTCCATCAGCCCCAGCATTTT
>.|.|TRBJ2-3|TRBV5-5
CAGEGVRWADTQYF
TGTGCCGGGGAAGGGGTTAGGTGGGCCGATACGCAGTATTTT
>few|.|TRBJ1-2|TRBV12-3/TRBV12-4
CASRTIYGYTF
TGTGCCAGTCGGACAATCTATGGCTACACCTTC
>.|TRBD1|TRBJ2-1|TRBV7-9
CASSPSGQGMHNEQFF
TGTGCCAGCAGTCCTTCGGGACAGGGTATGCACAATGAGCAGTTCTTC
>.|.|TRBJ2-2|TRBV28
CASIRANTGELFF
TGTGCCAGCATTAGAGCTAACACCGGGGAGCTGTTTTTT
>few|TRBD2|TRBJ2-3|TRBV7-8
CASSSTSGGAGDTQYF
TGTGCCAGCAGCTCTACTAGCGGGGGAGCGGGGGATACGCAGTATTTT
>.|.|TRBJ1-1|TRBV7-9
CASSFSGSNTEAFF
TGTGCCAGCAGCTTCTCAGGTTCGAACACTGAAGCTTTCTTT
>.|.|TRBJ1-1|TRBV7-9
CALGRRNTEAFF
TGTGCCCTGGGACGGCGGAACACTGAAGCTTTCTTT
>few|.|TRBJ1-5|TRBV7-8
CASSLTDQPQHF
TGTGCCAGCAGCTTGACTGATCAGCCCCAGCATTTT
>few|.|TRBJ2-7|TRBV7-9
CASSPGSTYEQYF
TGTGCCAGCAGCCCGGGATCCACCTACGAGCAGTACTTC
>.|.|TRBJ1-5|TRBV4-2
CASSPTDSPYQPQHF
TGTGCCAGCAGCCCAACGGACTCGCCCTATCAGCCCCAGCATTTT
>.|.|TRBJ2-5|TRBV6-5
CASSYSRVETQYF
TGTGCCAGCAGTTACTCAAGGGTGGAGACCCAGTACTTC
>once|.|TRBJ1-2|TRBV7-9
CAGRSRGTGEYGYTF
TGTGCCGGACGATCCCGGGGTACAGGAGAGTATGGCTACACCTTC
>once|.|TRBJ2-7|TRBV3-2
CASSPGGQGNSYEQYF
TGTGCCAGCAGCCCAGGGGGACAGGGAAACTCCTACGAGCAGTACTTC
>.|.|TRBJ1-2|TRBV10-2
CATSPGVANYGYTF
TGCGCCACCTCACCCGGGGTCGCTAACTATGGCTACACCTTC